The source of this T cell receptor beta chain is a study of CD8+CD57+ T cells in acquired aplastic anemia. Study summary: Sorted CD4+ and CD8+ cell DNA averaged roughly 3.2 ug.

Genomic DNA, the template, was used for profiling of the TCR beta VDJ and CDR3. In TCRdb, the reads were re-called with MiXCR into one record per CDR3 protein. The sample shows about 260,000 distinct CDR3 sequences, 82% of them seen only once. Study-level findings and limits: Patients shared twenty-nine CD8+ CDR3 sequences with controls. Between the patient and control groups, CD8+ Simpson's diversity did not differ significantly.

CDR1 is SGHTA, CDR2 FQGNSA, per germline. CDR3 length equals 12 residues. The sequenced patients had an expansion of CD8+CD57+ cells seen by flow cytometry. Everyone among the patients had severe acquired aplastic anemia. Note on this clonotype: Its antigen remains unidentified. An end of the junction differs from the germline gene, which may be a read error.

The sequenced sample was sorted CD4+, CD8+, or CD8+CD57+ T cells (not recorded which) from PBMCs. The source is a human donor with aplastic anemia. The chain combines TRBV7-2 with TRBJ2-2; D may be TRBD2 (5 bases). This chain's CDR3 is CASSLVPGEPFF. The CDR3 DNA reads as TGTGCCAGCAGCTTAGTTCCTGGGGAGCCGTTTTTT.